This TCR beta chain was found in a study of beta chain features in type 1 diabetes. Overall study results and limits: TCRB CDR3s were moderately but significantly shorter in Type 1 diabetes patients in all four CD4+ subsets.

For this clone: Its antigen is unidentified.

The sequenced template was cDNA made from the entire isolated RNA. Repertoires were generated with immunoSEQ multiplex PCR, while TCRdb's copy carries only in-frame clones and drops some. The sample consists of 150,000 or so clones, around 10% of them appearing once. Sequenced input: central memory CD4+ T cells from blood. The source of this sequence is a man between 18 and 29 years old in good health.

CDR3 in DNA: TGTGCCTGCGGCCGGGAGCCTACTAATGAAAAACTGTTTTTT. It encodes CACGREPTNEKLFF. This sequence joins TRBV30 and TRBJ1-4; the D is unclear. The germline V gene encodes CDR1 GTSNPN and CDR2 SVGIG (reference sequence). Trimming left V 6 bases short and J 2 bases short, with 13 bases between. The CDR3 is 14 residues long.